This TCR beta chain was recovered during a study of T cell changes during pregnancy in multiple sclerosis. The protocol was immunoSEQ multiplex PCR, while the TCRdb copy is restricted to in-frame clones and leaves out a portion. The repertoire includes roughly 110,000 clones, roughly 92% of them detected once, and approximately 1.5% sits in the top ten. Trimming cost V 6 bases and J 6 bases; bases outside gene matches: 9. The germline CDR1 and CDR2 sequences are MNHEY and SVGAGI. The CDR3 has 14 amino acids. The V gene is TRBV6-5, the J gene TRBJ1-2; 8 nucleotides align to TRBD1. The specimen was peripheral blood, collected after pregnancy. This receptor was taken from a female donor with multiple sclerosis, enrolled in a pregnancy study. CDR3 in DNA: TGTGCCAGCAGCAATCGGGACAGGCAGGATGGCTACACCTTC. Its protein product is CASSNRDRQDGYTF.